Shown below are 23 T cell receptor beta chains from a single sample sequenced in a study of Graves' ophthalmopathy and Graves' hyperthyroidism. CDR3 regions of TCR beta were amplified from RNA transcripts. An initial RT-PCR round employing HTBI primers preceded a second-round multiplex PCR. Each CDR3 protein is one row after TCRdb ran MiXCR on the multiplex PCR reads. This table has more than 300,000 distinct CDR3 sequences, 17% appearing once. Source material: peripheral blood. These receptor sequences come from an adult woman with stable Graves' hyperthyroidism.

The chain combines TRBV12-3 or TRBV12-4 with TRBJ2-7; TRBD1 might be the D (6 bases). The CDR3 has 14 residues. V was pared by 8 bases and J by 2 bases, with 16 bases between. The CDR3 bases are TGTGCCAGCCAGGATGGACAGCCTCCCTACGAGCAGTACTTC. Its protein product is CASQDGQPPYEQYF.

This clonotype was recorded at least ten times. The J gene is TRBJ2-1, the V gene TRBV6-1; D perhaps matches TRBD2 (6 bases). Germline V gene sequence: CDR1 MNHNS, CDR2 SASEGT. The CDR3 length is 15 residues. The V end was cut by 4 bases, the J end by 2 bases, with 12 bases between. CDR3 residues: CASSGPAGTYNEQFF. CDR3 DNA: TGTGCCAGCAGTGGACCGGCGGGGACCTACAATGAGCAGTTCTTC.

This clonotype was observed many times. The rearrangement joins TRBV12-3 or TRBV12-4 to TRBJ2-7; D might be TRBD1 (6 bases). V lost 1 base, J lost 3 bases, and 10 bases lay in between. This CDR3 region has 14 residues. CDR3: CASSLETGGYEQYF. The CDR3 DNA is TGTGCCAGCAGTTTAGAGACAGGCGGCTACGAGCAGTACTTC.

This clonotype was seen many times. The gene calls are TRBV20-1 and TRBJ1-1, with D possibly being TRBD1 (6 bases). CDR3 length: 13 amino acids. V lost 2 bases and J 7 bases, leaving 14 bases between the germline ends. Germline assignment: CDR1 DFQATT and CDR2 SNEGSKA (reference sequence). Here the CDR3 reads CSARPGALSEAFF. The DNA of the CDR3 is TGCAGTGCTAGACCAGGGGCGCTTAGTGAAGCTTTCTTT.

This clonotype was recorded many times. The chain couples TRBV7-3 to TRBJ1-2; 10 bases map to TRBD1. Per germline, CDR1 SGHTA and CDR2 FQGTGA. J lost 8 bases, V lost 3 bases, and 12 bases had no gene match. The CDR3 contains 16 residues. The CDR3 protein is CASSFTPGTGVDGYTF. CDR3 coding DNA: TGTGCCAGCAGCTTTACACCCGGGACAGGGGTTGACGGCTACACCTTC.

This clonotype was counted a single time. No DNA is shown, since the ends of the CDR3 on it are uncertain; the CDR3 is the one TCRdb lists. The CDR3 here is CATSSIYLCSVRSHEQYF. The chain employs TRBV15 and TRBJ2-7. CDR1 and CDR2 (germline): LNHNV, YYDKDF (reference sequence). The CDR3 numbers 18 amino acids, ends counted.

This clonotype was counted many times. The chain uses TRBV12-3 or TRBV12-4 and TRBJ1-5; TRBD1 might be the D (5 bases). This CDR3 contains 14 residues. V lost 5 bases and J lost 6, with 14 bases in between. CDR3 nucleotide sequence: TGTGCCAGCAGTGGAGACAGTAGCGGTCAGCCCCAGCATTTT. It specifies CASSGDSSGQPQHF.

The V call is TRBV7-3, the J call TRBJ1-2; 7 positions agree with TRBD1. Germline V CDR1 and CDR2: SGHTA, FQGTGA. This CDR3 has 15 amino acids. V lost 3 bases to trimming and J lost 0 bases; unmatched junction nucleotides: 4. The CDR3 DNA follows: TGTGCCAGCAGCTTGACAGGGATCGCTAACTATGGCTACACCTTC. Amino acid sequence: CASSLTGIANYGYTF.

In this sample, this clonotype turned up many times. This chain links TRBV11-2 with TRBJ2-7, with D possibly being TRBD1 (6 bases). The V and J ends lost 5 bases and 9 bases respectively, with 11 bases between them. This CDR3 contains 11 residues. The V gene's germline CDR1 is SGHAT and CDR2 FQNNGV. The CDR3 nucleotides are TGTGCCAGCAGCGTAGGGGGTGGGCAGTACTTC. Translation gives CASSVGGGQYF.

This clonotype was observed at least ten times. The gene calls are TRBV12-3 or TRBV12-4 and TRBJ1-2; D ambiguous. CDR3 length: 13 amino acids. Between the trimmed V and J ends, which lost 6 bases and 8 bases, there was a span of 16 bases. CDR3 in DNA: TGTGCCAGCAGGGGAACGGACGCAAAAGGCTACACCTTC. Encoded protein: CASRGTDAKGYTF.

This clonotype has at least ten counts. The chain joins TRBV24-1 to TRBJ2-2, with D perhaps assigned TRBD1 or TRBD2 (5 bases each). The CDR3 totals 14 residues. CDR1 is KGHDR and CDR2 is SFDVKD in the germline V gene. V dropped 3 bases and J dropped 3 bases, with 7 bases sitting between them. This CDR3 is CATSDRGDTGELFF. CDR3 nucleotides: TGTGCCACCAGTGATCGAGGGGACACCGGGGAGCTGTTTTTT.

This clonotype was observed at least ten times. V and J are TRBV2 and TRBJ1-2, with TRBD1 as a possible D gene (6 bases). The germline CDR1 and CDR2 sequences are SNHLY and FYNNEI. Trimming shortened V by 7 bases and J by 0 bases, and 15 bases separated the two germline ends. The CDR3 sequence is 15 residues long. Here the CDR3 DNA reads TGTGCCAGCAATGCCTGGGGGCCCACTAACTATGGCTACACCTTC. Protein sequence: CASNAWGPTNYGYTF.

This clonotype was seen only a few times. The CDR3 reads CSAGPGLGTAYEQYF. DNA of the CDR3: TGCAGTGCGGGGCCGGGACTAGGGACCGCATACGAGCAGTACTTC. The chain is built from TRBV20-1 and TRBJ2-7, with TRBD2 identical over 8 bases. The CDR3 has 15 amino acids. CDR1 and CDR2 from the germline V gene are DFQATT and SNEGSKA (reference sequence). V dropped 6 bases and J dropped 4; count of bases not matched to a gene: 14.

This clonotype was seen repeatedly, ten times or more. This CDR3 reads CASSLGRLAYEQYF. CDR3 nucleotide sequence: TGTGCCAGCAGCTTAGGACGGTTGGCCTACGAGCAGTACTTC. The chain is built from TRBV11-1 and TRBJ2-7; D call uncertain. V was pared by 1 base and J by 2 bases, with 9 bases between. Germline CDR1 reads SGHAT; CDR2 reads FQDESV (reference sequence). This CDR3 is 14 amino acids long.

This clonotype was seen many times. The V call is TRBV13, the J call TRBJ1-6, with 7 bases matching TRBD1. Germline trimming cut 0 bases from V and 5 bases from J; bases unmatched to any gene: 7. Germline CDR1 PRHDT, CDR2 FYEKMQ (reference sequence). The CDR3 is made up of 17 amino acids. CDR3 sequence (DNA): TGTGCCAGCAGCTTAGGCCTTAGGACAGGCCATAATTCACCCCTCCACTTT. This gives the protein CASSLGLRTGHNSPLHF. The entire variable domain, with the rest obtained from reference TRBV13 and TRBJ1-6, is as follows: AAGVIQSPRHLIKEKRETATLKCYPIPRHDTVYWYQQGPGQDPQFLISFYEKMQSDKGSIPDRFSAQQFSDYHSELNMSSLELGDSALYFCASSLGLRTGHNSPLHFGNGTRLTVT.

The V gene is TRBV7-2, the J gene TRBJ1-5; 8 bases align to TRBD1. CDR1 and CDR2 (germline): SGHTA, FQGNSA. This CDR3 has 15 amino acids. Trimming removed 1 base from V and 6 bases from J; junction bases left unmatched: 5. Here the CDR3 reads CASSLGPGGSQPQHF. Written as DNA, the CDR3 is TGTGCCAGCAGCTTAGGGCCAGGGGGCAGTCAGCCCCAGCATTTT.

This clonotype was detected many times. The J gene is TRBJ2-6, the V gene TRBV9; D is undetermined. The V end was cut by 2 bases, the J end by 0 bases, with 9 bases between. The CDR3 contains 16 residues. The germline gives CDR1 SGDLS, CDR2 YYNGEE. In nucleotides, the CDR3 is TGTGCCAGCAGCGTGTTGGGGTCCTCTGGGGCCAACGTCCTGACTTTC. The encoded protein is CASSVLGSSGANVLTF.

This clonotype was counted at least ten times. The genes are TRBV3-1 and TRBJ1-2; D is possibly TRBD1 (5 bases). This CDR3 has 14 amino acids. The germline gives CDR1 LGHDT, CDR2 YNNKEL (reference sequence). V was clipped by 7 bases and J by 2 bases, with 14 bases between them. The CDR3 DNA is TGTGCCAGCACCACGGGGGGAGGGAACTATGGCTACACCTTC. Translated: CASTTGGGNYGYTF.

The table lists this clonotype with many counts. CDR3 sequence (DNA): TGCGCCAGCACACAGGGAAGGGGAGCTTTCTTT. Protein sequence: CASTQGRGAFF. This chain joins TRBV5-1 and TRBJ1-1; D perhaps matches TRBD1 (6 bases). The CDR3 spans 11 residues. Per the germline V gene, CDR1 is SGHRS and CDR2 is YFSETQ. Trimming cost V 6 bases and J 10 bases, with 13 bases left between them. The entire variable domain, with the rest obtained from reference TRBV5-1 and TRBJ1-1, is as follows: KAGVTQTPRYLIKTRGQQVTLSCSPISGHRSVSWYQQTPGQGLQFLFEYFSETQRNKGNFPGRFSGRQFSNSRSEMNVSTLELGDSALYLCASTQGRGAFFGQGTRLTVV.

This clonotype has ten or more counts. The chain uses TRBV20-1 and TRBJ2-7; 7 nucleotides line up with TRBD1. Looked up from germline, CDR1 is DFQATT and CDR2 is SNEGSKA (reference sequence). V lost 6 bases, J lost 7 bases, and 6 bases stayed unmatched. CDR3 size: 11 residues. CDR3 sequence: CSAVTGVEQYF. Written as DNA, the CDR3 is TGCAGTGCCGTTACAGGGGTTGAGCAGTACTTC.

This clonotype has at least ten counts. This chain joins TRBV11-2 and TRBJ2-7, with 8 bases aligning to TRBD2. Per germline, CDR1 SGHAT and CDR2 FQNNGV. The CDR3 is 14 amino acids. The V segment lost 5 bases and the J segment 4 bases; nucleotides outside the gene matches: 7. The CDR3 DNA reads TGTGCCAGCAGCCGAGTGGGCGGGAGGTACGAGCAGTACTTC. It codes for CASSRVGGRYEQYF.

This clonotype was counted at least ten times. The chain employs TRBV4-3 and TRBJ1-1; 8 bases match TRBD1. J gave up 1 base and V 0 bases, and 7 bases lay outside the gene matches. This CDR3 has 17 amino acids. CDR1 is LGHNA, CDR2 YSLEER, per germline. CDR3 DNA sequence: TGCGCCAGCAGCCAAGATCGAACAGGGGGTGCGAACACTGAAGCTTTCTTT. Residues: CASSQDRTGGANTEAFF.

This clonotype was counted at least ten times. The V call is TRBV28, the J call TRBJ1-1; no clear D. V was clipped by 6 bases and J by 3 bases, with 11 bases between them. Germline V lookup: CDR1 MDHEN, CDR2 SYDVKM. The CDR3 contains 13 residues. The CDR3 DNA reads as TGTGCCAGCAGAACGGAAGGCGACACTGAAGCTTTCTTT. Encoded protein: CASRTEGDTEAFF.